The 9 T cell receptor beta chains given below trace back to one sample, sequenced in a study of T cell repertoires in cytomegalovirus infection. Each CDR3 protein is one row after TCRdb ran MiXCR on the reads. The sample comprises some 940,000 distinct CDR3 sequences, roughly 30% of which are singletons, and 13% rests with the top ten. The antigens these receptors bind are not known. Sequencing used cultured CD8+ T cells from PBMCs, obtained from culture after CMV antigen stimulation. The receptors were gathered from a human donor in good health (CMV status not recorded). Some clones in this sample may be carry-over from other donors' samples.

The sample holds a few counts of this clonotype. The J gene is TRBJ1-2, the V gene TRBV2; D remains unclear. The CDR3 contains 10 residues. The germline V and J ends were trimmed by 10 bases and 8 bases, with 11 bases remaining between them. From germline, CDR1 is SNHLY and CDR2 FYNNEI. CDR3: CATVVVGYTF. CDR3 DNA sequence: TGTGCCACCGTAGTCGTAGGCTACACCTTC.

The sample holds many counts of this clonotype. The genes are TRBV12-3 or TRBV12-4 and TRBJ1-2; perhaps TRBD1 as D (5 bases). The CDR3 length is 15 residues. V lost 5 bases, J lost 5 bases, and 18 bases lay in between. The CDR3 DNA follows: TGTGCCAGCAGTCCGGGACGGCCCTCAGTTTATGGCTACACCTTC. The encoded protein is CASSPGRPSVYGYTF.

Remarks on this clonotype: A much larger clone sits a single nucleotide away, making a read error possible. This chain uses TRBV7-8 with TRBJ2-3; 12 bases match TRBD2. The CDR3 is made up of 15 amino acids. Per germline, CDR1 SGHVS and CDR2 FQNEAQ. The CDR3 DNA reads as TGTGTCAGCTTCCTCCTAGCGGGGGGGCGGGATACGCAGTATTTT. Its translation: CVSFLLAGGRDTQYF. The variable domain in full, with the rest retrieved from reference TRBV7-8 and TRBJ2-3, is GAGVSQSPRYKVAKRGQDVALRCDPISGHVSLFWYQQALGQGPEFLTYFQNEAQLDKSGLPSDRFFAERPEGSVSTLKIQRTQQEDSAVYLCVSFLLAGGRDTQYFGPGTRLTVL.

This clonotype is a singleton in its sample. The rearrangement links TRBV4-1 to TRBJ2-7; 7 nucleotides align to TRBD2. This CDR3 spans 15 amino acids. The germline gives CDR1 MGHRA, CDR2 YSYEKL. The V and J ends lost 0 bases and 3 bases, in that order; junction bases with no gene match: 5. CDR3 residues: CASSQEWRGFYEQYV. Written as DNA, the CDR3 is TGCGCCAGCAGCCAAGAGTGGCGGGGGTTCTACGAGCAGTACGTC.

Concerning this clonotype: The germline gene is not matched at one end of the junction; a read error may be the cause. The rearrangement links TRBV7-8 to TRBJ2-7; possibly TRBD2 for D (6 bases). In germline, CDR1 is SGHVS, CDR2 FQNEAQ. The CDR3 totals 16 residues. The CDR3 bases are TGTGCCAGCAGCTTTATTCCAAGGCGGGGTCGCTACAAGCAGTACTTC. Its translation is CASSFIPRRGRYKQYF. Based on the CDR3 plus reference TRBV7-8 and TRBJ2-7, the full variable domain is GAGVSQSPRYKVAKRGQDVALRCDPISGHVSLFWYQQALGQGPEFLTYFQNEAQLDKSGLPSDRFFAERPEGSVSTLKIQRTQQEDSAVYLCASSFIPRRGRYKQYFGPGTRLTVT.

The chain's CDR3 is CASSLIGQGDEKLFF. CDR3 DNA sequence: TGTGCCAGCAGTTTAATAGGACAGGGGGACGAAAAACTGTTTTTT. V usage is TRBV12-3 or TRBV12-4 and J usage is TRBJ1-4; 10 bases fit TRBD1. The CDR3 consists of 15 residues. Germline trimming cut 2 bases from V and 8 bases from J; bases unmatched to any gene: 5.

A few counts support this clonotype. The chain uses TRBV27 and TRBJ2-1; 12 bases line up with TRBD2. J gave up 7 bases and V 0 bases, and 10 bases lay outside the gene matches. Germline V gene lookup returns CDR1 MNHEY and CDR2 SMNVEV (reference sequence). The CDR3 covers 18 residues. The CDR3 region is CASSLSSPLAGGLNEQFF. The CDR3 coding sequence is TGTGCCAGCAGTTTATCATCCCCCCTAGCGGGGGGGCTGAATGAGCAGTTCTTC.

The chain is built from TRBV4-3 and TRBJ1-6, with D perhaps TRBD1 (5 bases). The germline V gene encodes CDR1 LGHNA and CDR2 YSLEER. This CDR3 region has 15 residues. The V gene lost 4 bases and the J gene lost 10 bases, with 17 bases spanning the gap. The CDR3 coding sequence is TGCGCCAGCAGCCTGGTATGGTGGGGCTTATCACCCCTCCACTTT. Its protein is CASSLVWWGLSPLHF.

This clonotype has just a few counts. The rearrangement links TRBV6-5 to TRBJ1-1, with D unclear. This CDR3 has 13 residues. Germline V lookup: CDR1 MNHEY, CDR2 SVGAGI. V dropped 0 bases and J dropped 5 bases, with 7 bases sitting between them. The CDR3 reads CASSYSVTTEAFF. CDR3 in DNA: TGTGCCAGCAGTTACTCGGTTACAACTGAAGCTTTCTTT.